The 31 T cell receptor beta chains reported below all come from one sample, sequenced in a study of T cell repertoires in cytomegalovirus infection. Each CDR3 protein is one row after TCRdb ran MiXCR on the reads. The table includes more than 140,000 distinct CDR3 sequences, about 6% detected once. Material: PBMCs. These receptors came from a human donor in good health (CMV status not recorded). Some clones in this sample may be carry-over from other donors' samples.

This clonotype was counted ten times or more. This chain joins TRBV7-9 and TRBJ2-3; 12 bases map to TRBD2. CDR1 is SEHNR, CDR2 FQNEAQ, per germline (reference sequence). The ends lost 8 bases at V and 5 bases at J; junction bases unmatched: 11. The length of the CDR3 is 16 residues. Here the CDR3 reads CASFRWTSGDKDTQYF. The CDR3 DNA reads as TGTGCCAGCTTCCGATGGACTAGCGGGGATAAAGATACGCAGTATTTT.

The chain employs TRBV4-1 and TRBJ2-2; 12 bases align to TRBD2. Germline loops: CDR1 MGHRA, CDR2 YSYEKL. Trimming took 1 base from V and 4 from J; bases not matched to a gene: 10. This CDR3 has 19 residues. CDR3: CASSQVLLAGGPGTGELFF. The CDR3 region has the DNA TGCGCCAGCAGCCAAGTCCTCCTAGCGGGGGGGCCGGGCACCGGGGAGCTGTTTTTT.

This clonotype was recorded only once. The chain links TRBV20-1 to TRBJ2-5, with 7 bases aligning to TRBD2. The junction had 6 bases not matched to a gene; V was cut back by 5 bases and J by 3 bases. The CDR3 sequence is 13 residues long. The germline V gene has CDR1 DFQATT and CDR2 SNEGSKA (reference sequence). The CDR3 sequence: CSAPPGGKETQYF. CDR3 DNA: TGCAGTGCTCCGCCGGGGGGAAAAGAGACCCAGTACTTC.

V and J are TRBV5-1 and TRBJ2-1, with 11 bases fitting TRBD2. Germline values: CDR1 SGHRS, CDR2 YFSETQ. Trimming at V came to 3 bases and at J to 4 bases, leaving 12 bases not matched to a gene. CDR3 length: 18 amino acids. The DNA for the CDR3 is TGCGCCAGCAGCTCGACCCGCCGTAGCGGGGGGGGATACAATGAGCAGTTCTTC. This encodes CASSSTRRSGGGYNEQFF.

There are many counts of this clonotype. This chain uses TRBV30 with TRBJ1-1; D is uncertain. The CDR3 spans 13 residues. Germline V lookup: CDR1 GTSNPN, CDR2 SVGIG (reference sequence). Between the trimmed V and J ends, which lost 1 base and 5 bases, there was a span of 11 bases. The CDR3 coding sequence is TGTGCCTGGAGTGCACTACGGGGTACTGAAGCTTTCTTT. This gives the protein CAWSALRGTEAFF.

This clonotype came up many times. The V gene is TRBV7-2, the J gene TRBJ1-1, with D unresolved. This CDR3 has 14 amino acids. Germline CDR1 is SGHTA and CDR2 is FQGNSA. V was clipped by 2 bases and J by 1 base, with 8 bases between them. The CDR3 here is CASSLLPGNTEAFF. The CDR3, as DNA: TGTGCCAGCAGCTTACTGCCAGGGAACACTGAAGCTTTCTTT.

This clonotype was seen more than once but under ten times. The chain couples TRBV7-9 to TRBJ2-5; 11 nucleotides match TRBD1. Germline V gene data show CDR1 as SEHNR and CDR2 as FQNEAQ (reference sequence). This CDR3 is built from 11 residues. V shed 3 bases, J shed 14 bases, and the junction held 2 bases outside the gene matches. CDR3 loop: CASSLGQGVYF. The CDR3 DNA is TGTGCCAGCAGCTTGGGACAGGGGGTCTACTTC.

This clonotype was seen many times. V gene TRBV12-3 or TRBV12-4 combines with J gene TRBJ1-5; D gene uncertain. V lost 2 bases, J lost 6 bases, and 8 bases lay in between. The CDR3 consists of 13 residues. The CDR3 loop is CASSLKGIQPQHF. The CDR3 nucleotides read TGTGCCAGCAGTTTAAAGGGAATTCAGCCCCAGCATTTT.

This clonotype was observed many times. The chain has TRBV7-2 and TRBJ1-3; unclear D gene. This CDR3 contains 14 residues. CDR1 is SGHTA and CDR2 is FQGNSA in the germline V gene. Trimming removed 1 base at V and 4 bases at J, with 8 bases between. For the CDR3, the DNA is TGTGCCAGCAGCTTAGATCGGTGGGGAAACACCATATATTTT. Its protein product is CASSLDRWGNTIYF.

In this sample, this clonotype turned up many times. In DNA, the CDR3 is TGTGCCAGTAGTGCGTGGACTAGCGGGGAGGGCACAGATACGCAGTATTTT. Residues: CASSAWTSGEGTDTQYF. The chain recombines TRBV19 with TRBJ2-3, with TRBD2 identical over 12 bases. Germline V CDR1 and CDR2: LNHDA, SQIVND (reference sequence). CDR3 size: 17 residues. Trimming cost V 5 bases and J 1 base; bases outside gene matches: 7. The full variable domain, completed using reference TRBV19 and TRBJ2-3, is DGGITQSPKYLFRKEGQNVTLSCEQNLNHDAMYWYRQDPGQGLRLIYYSQIVNDFQKGDIAEGYSVSREKKESFPLTVTSAQKNPTAFYLCASSAWTSGEGTDTQYFGPGTRLTVL.

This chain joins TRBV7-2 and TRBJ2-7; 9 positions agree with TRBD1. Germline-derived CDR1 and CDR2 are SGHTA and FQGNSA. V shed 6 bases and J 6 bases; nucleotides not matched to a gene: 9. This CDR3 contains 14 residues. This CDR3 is CASRVPRQGGEQYF. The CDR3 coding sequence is TGTGCCAGCAGGGTCCCCCGACAGGGGGGCGAGCAGTACTTC.

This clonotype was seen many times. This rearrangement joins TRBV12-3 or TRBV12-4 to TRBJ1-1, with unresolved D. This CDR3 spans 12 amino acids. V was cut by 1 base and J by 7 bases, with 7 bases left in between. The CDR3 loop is CASSLGPVEAFF. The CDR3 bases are TGTGCCAGCAGTTTAGGTCCAGTTGAAGCTTTCTTT.

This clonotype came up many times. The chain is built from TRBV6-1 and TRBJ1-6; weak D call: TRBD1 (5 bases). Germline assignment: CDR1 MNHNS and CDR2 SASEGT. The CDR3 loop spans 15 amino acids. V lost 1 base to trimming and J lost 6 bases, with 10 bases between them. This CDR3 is CASSEGVGGNSPLHF. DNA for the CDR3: TGTGCCAGCAGTGAAGGGGTTGGGGGTAATTCACCCCTCCACTTT.

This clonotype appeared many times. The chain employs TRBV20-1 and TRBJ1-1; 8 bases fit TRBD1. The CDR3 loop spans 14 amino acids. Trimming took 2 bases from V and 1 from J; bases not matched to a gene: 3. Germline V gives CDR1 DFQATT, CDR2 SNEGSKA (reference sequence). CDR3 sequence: CSARPTGANTEAFF. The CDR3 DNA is TGCAGTGCTAGACCGACAGGGGCGAACACTGAAGCTTTCTTT.

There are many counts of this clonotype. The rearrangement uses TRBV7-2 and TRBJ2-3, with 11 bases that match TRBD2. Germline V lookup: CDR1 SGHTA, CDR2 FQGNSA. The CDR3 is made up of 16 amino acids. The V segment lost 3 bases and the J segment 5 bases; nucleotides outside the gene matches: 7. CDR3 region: CASSLGSGGAVDTQYF. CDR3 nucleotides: TGTGCCAGCAGCTTGGGTAGCGGGGGGGCGGTAGATACGCAGTATTTT.

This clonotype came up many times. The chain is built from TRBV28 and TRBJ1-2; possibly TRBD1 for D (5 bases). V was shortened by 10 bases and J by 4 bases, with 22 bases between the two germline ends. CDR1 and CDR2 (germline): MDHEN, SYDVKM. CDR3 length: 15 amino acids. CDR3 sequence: CATRVPGIGTYGYTF. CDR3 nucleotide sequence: TGTGCCACCAGGGTCCCCGGAATAGGGACCTATGGCTACACCTTC.

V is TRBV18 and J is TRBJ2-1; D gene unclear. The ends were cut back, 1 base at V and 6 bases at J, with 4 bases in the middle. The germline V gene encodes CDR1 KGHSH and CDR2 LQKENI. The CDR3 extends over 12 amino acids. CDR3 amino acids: CASSPQGNEQFF. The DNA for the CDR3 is TGTGCCAGCTCACCACAGGGCAATGAGCAGTTCTTC.

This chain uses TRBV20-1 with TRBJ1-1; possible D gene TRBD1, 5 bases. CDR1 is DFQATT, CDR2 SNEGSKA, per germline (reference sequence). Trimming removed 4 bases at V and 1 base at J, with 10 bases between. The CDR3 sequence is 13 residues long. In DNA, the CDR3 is TGCAGTGCTACCCCGGGGGGGAACACTGAAGCTTTCTTT. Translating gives CSATPGGNTEAFF.

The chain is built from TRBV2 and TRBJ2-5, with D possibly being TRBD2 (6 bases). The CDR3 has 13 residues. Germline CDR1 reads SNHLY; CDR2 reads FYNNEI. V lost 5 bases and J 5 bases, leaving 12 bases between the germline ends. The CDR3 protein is CASSRDLGETQYF. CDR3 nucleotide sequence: TGTGCCAGCAGTCGGGACTTAGGGGAGACCCAGTACTTC. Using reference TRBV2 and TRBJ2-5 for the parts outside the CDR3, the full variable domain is EPEVTQTPSHQVTQMGQEVILRCVPISNHLYFYWYRQILGQKVEFLVSFYNNEISEKSEIFDDQFSVERPDGSNFTLKIRSTKLEDSAMYFCASSRDLGETQYFGPGTRLLVL.

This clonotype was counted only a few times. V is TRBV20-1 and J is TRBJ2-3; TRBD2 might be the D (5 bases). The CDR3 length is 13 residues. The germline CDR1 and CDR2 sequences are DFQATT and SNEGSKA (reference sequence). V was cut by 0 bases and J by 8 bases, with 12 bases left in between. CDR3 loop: CSARDRSRGTQYF. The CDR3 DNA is TGCAGTGCTAGAGATCGGAGCCGGGGTACGCAGTATTTT.

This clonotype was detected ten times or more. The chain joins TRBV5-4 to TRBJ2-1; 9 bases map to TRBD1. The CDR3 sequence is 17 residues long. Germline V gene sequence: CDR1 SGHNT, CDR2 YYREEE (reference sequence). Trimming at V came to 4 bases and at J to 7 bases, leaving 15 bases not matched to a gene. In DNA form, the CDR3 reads TGTGCCAGCAGCCGACCCCCCAAACAGGGGGCAAGTAATGAGCAGTTCTTC. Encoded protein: CASSRPPKQGASNEQFF. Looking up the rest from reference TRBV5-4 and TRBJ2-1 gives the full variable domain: ETGVTQSPTHLIKTRGQQVTLRCSSQSGHNTVSWYQQALGQGPQFIFQYYREEENGRGNFPPRFSGLQFPNYSSELNVNALELDDSALYLCASSRPPKQGASNEQFFGPGTRLTVL.

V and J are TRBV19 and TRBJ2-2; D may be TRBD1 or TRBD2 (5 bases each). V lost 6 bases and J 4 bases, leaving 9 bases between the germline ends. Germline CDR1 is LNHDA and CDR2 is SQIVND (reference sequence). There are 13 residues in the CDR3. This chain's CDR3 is CASRGTGTGELFF. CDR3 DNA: TGTGCCAGTAGGGGGACGGGCACCGGGGAGCTGTTTTTT.

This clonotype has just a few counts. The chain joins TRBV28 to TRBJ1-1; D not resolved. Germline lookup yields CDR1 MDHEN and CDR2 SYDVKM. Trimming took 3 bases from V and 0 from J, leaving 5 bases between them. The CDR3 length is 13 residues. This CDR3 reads CASSFRMNTEAFF. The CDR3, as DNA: TGTGCCAGCAGTTTCCGGATGAACACTGAAGCTTTCTTT. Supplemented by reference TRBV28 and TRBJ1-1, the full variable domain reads DVKVTQSSRYLVKRTGEKVFLECVQDMDHENMFWYRQDPGLGLRLIYFSYDVKMKEKGDIPEGYSVSREKKERFSLILESASTNQTSMYLCASSFRMNTEAFFGQGTRLTVV.

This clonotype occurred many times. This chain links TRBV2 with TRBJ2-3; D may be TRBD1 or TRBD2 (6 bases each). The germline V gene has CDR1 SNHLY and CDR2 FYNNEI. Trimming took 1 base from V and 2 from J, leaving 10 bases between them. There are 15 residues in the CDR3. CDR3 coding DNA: TGTGCCAGCAGTGAAGGGGGGGCCGACACAGATACGCAGTATTTT. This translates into CASSEGGADTDTQYF.

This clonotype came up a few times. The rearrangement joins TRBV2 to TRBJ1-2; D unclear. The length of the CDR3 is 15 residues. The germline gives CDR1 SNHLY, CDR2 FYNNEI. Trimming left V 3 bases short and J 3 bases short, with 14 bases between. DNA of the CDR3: TGTGCCAGCAGTGAGGGTCGGTCGAATGACTATGGCTACACCTTC. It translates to CASSEGRSNDYGYTF.

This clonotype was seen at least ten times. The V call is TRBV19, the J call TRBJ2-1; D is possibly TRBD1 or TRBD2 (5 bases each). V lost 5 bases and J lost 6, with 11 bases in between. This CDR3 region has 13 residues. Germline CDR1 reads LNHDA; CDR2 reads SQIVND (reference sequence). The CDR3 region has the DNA TGTGCCAGTAGTTTCGGGGACCTCAATGAGCAGTTCTTC. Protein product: CASSFGDLNEQFF.

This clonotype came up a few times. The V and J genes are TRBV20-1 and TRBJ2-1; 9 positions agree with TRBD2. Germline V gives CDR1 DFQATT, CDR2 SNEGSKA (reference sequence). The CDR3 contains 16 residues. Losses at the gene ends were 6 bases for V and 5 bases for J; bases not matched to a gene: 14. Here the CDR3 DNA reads TGCAGTGCGAGATTGCCGGGACTAGCCAGTAACAATGAGCAGTTCTTC. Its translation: CSARLPGLASNNEQFF.

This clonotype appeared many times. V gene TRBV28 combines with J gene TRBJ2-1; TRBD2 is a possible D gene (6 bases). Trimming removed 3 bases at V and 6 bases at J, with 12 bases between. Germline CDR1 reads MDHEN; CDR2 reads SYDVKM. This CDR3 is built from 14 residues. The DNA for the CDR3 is TGTGCCAGCAGTTTTAATCTGGGACTCAATGAGCAGTTCTTC. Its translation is CASSFNLGLNEQFF. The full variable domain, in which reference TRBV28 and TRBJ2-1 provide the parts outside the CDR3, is DVKVTQSSRYLVKRTGEKVFLECVQDMDHENMFWYRQDPGLGLRLIYFSYDVKMKEKGDIPEGYSVSREKKERFSLILESASTNQTSMYLCASSFNLGLNEQFFGPGTRLTVL.

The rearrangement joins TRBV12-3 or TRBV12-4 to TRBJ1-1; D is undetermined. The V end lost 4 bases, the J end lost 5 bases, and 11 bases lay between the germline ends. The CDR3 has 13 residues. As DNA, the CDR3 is TGTGCCAGCAGTTACAGTCGGGAGACTGAAGCTTTCTTT. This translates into CASSYSRETEAFF.

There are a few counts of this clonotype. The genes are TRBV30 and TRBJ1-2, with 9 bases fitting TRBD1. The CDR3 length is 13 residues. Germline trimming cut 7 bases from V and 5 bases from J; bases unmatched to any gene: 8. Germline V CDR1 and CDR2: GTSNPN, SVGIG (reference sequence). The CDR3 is CAFRDRVLYGYTF. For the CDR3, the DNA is TGTGCCTTCCGGGACAGGGTTTTGTATGGCTACACCTTC. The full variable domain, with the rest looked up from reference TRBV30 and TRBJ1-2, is SQTIHQWPATLVQPVGSPLSLECTVEGTSNPNLYWYRQAAGRGLQLLFYSVGIGQISSEVPQNLSASRPQDRQFILSSKKLLLSDSGFYLCAFRDRVLYGYTFGSGTRLTVV.

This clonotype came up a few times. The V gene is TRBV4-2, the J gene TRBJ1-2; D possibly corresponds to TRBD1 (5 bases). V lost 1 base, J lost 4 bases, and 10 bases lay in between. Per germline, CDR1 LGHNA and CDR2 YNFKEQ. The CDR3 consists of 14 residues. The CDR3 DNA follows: TGTGCCAGCAGCCAAGTTTCAGGGAGCTATGGCTACACCTTC. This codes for CASSQVSGSYGYTF.